This is a list of T cell receptor beta chains from one sample in a study of blood T cell repertoires in COVID-19. Some clones are missing from TCRdb's copy, which holds only in-frame ones; the method was immunoSEQ multiplex PCR. The sample has hundreds of thousands of clones, approximately 84% seen once; the top ten hold less than 4.5%. The sample comprised peripheral blood. The receptor set was obtained from a man over 45 with acute or convalescent COVID-19. The CDR3 runs from the conserved cysteine through the conserved F or W. The order of the fields is J gene, V gene, D gene, CDR3 protein. A D gene is named only where the DNA matches it firmly.

>TRBJ1-1|TRBV18|TRBD1
CASSPPRTGGARTEAFF
>TRBJ2-2|TRBV5-1|TRBD1
CASTRDREDEHSEAGELFF
>TRBJ1-4|TRBV3-1/TRBV3-2|TRBD1
CASSPYRGFGEKLFF
>TRBJ2-2|TRBV7-9|-
CASSLEIAGELFF
>TRBJ1-2|TRBV11-2|TRBD1
CASSKQGGRNYGYTF
>TRBJ1-4|TRBV5-1|TRBD1
CASSPTGQEAANEKLFF
>TRBJ2-2|TRBV19|TRBD1
CASMGYGTGVLAGELFF
>TRBJ1-5|TRBV5-1|TRBD1
CASSLGPTGGEQPQHF
>TRBJ1-5|TRBV5-1|-
CASSLGQDNQPQHF
>TRBJ2-2|TRBV4-1|TRBD2
CASSQGLAGPNTGELFF
>TRBJ1-3|TRBV3-1/TRBV3-2|-
CASSQAYVAVSGNTIYF
>TRBJ1-6|TRBV9|TRBD1
CASSGRQGANSPLHF
>TRBJ1-6|TRBV30|-
CAWSVWQGRDSPLHF
>TRBJ2-4|TRBV6-5|-
CASRGGQGNKNIQYF
>TRBJ1-6|TRBV11-2|-
CASSLVTTNSPLHF
>TRBJ2-2|TRBV5-1|TRBD1
CASSLAPQTGANTGELFF
>TRBJ1-5|TRBV14|TRBD1
CASSQTGGGNQPQHF
>TRBJ2-1|TRBV13|-
CASSSPRDNEQFF
>TRBJ1-2|TRBV11-2|TRBD1
CASSSRTGGNYGYTF
>TRBJ2-2|TRBV27|-
CASSWAHSNTGELFF
>TRBJ1-5|TRBV6-5|-
CASSNQGIQPQHF
>TRBJ1-5|TRBV2|-
CASRESGDQPQHF
>TRBJ2-6|TRBV5-1|-
CASSLGGDGANVLTF
>TRBJ1-1|TRBV9|-
CASSKSDSLNTEAFF
>TRBJ1-4|TRBV5-1|-
CASSLAQGRTNEKLFF
>TRBJ1-1|TRBV3-1/TRBV3-2|-
CASSQGYPGTEAFF
>TRBJ1-1|TRBV2|TRBD1
CASSPSGGLGTEAFF
>TRBJ1-1|TRBV27|-
CASSLWGGGGFWAFF
>TRBJ2-1|TRBV7-2|TRBD2
CASSLGSGGARSYNEQFF
>TRBJ1-4|TRBV6-5|TRBD1
CASSYLDRGPLEKLFF
>TRBJ2-4|TRBV3-1/TRBV3-2|-
CASSQGDRRDKNIQYF
>TRBJ1-2|TRBV19|TRBD1
CASTDRGREGYTF
>TRBJ1-2|TRBV28|-
CASSLSYGYTF
>TRBJ1-1|TRBV5-1|TRBD1
CASSFNRGRNTEAFF
>TRBJ1-4|TRBV2|TRBD1
CAGTRGRDEKLFF
>TRBJ2-5|TRBV5-1|-
CASSLTGGEETQYF
>TRBJ2-7|TRBV7-6|-
CASSFLSGEQYF
>TRBJ1-3|TRBV7-2|-
CASSLVAKSSGNTIYF
>TRBJ1-3|TRBV19|-
CASSTRGFSGNTIYF
>TRBJ1-5|TRBV7-9|-
CASSGQSNQPQHF
>TRBJ1-6|TRBV5-1|-
CASSLASGTYNSPLHF
>TRBJ2-2|TRBV6-5|-
CATSRGGGSTGELFF
>TRBJ1-6|TRBV7-8|TRBD1
CASSQNRGRRPLHF
>TRBJ1-5|TRBV4-2|-
CASSQDRGSNQPQHF
>TRBJ1-4|TRBV3-1/TRBV3-2|TRBD1
CASSQSPRTGGNEKLFF
>TRBJ1-5|TRBV10-2|-
CASSETGNQPQHF
>TRBJ1-2|TRBV9|-
CASSGNPDRNNYGYTF
>TRBJ2-3|TRBV18|-
CASSLGPDTQYF
>TRBJ1-3|TRBV25-1|-
CASSVGFSGNTIYF
>TRBJ2-5|TRBV11-3|TRBD1
CASSLGQGPSQETQYF
>TRBJ2-3|TRBV19|-
CASSIWGGSSTDTQYF
>TRBJ1-1|TRBV18|-
CASSSLVRRGMNTEAFF